The 9 T cell receptor beta chains below all came from one sample that was sequenced in a study of control samples from healthy donors and cancer patients. Profiled with immunoSEQ multiplex PCR; TCRdb holds only in-frame clones, not every one. The table shows tens of thousands of clones, with around 93% occurring only once. Sequenced: PBMCs. All receptors come from a man aged 25-40 years with colorectal cancer.

The chain joins TRBV2 to TRBJ1-6, with 9 nucleotides matching TRBD1. Germline trimming cut 11 bases from V and 3 bases from J; bases unmatched to any gene: 2. The germline V gene encodes CDR1 SNHLY and CDR2 FYNNEI. This CDR3 has 13 residues. The CDR3 loop is CAGQGIYNSPLHF. The CDR3 DNA is TGTGCCGGACAGGGGATCTATAATTCACCCCTCCACTTT. Looking up the rest from reference TRBV2 and TRBJ1-6 gives the full variable domain: EPEVTQTPSHQVTQMGQEVILRCVPISNHLYFYWYRQILGQKVEFLVSFYNNEISEKSEIFDDQFSVERPDGSNFTLKIRSTKLEDSAMYFCAGQGIYNSPLHFGNGTRLTVT.

The chain carries TRBV30 and TRBJ1-4; a weak D match, TRBD1 (5 bases). Looked up from germline, CDR1 is GTSNPN and CDR2 is SVGIG (reference sequence). Trimming took off 0 bases at V and 7 bases at J, with 15 bases between the two ends. The CDR3 loop spans 15 amino acids. The CDR3 loop is CAWSVRLGAGEKLFF. The CDR3 DNA follows: TGTGCCTGGAGTGTGCGACTAGGGGCTGGTGAAAAACTGTTTTTT.

This chain links TRBV19 with TRBJ1-3; the match to TRBD1 covers 7 bases. The CDR3 consists of 14 residues. Germline V lookup: CDR1 LNHDA, CDR2 SQIVND (reference sequence). Trimming cost V 5 bases and J 4 bases; bases outside gene matches: 5. The CDR3: CASSSTGIGNTIYF. As DNA, the CDR3 is TGTGCCAGTAGTTCGACAGGGATCGGAAACACCATATATTTT.

The rearrangement links TRBV27 to TRBJ1-2; 10 bases line up with TRBD1. J was trimmed by 4 bases and V by 5 bases; bases with no gene match: 7. This CDR3 spans 15 amino acids. CDR1 MNHEY and CDR2 SMNVEV come from the germline V gene (reference sequence). CDR3 residues: CASSPRQGAGYGYTF. The CDR3 coding sequence is TGTGCCAGCAGTCCCCGACAGGGGGCGGGCTATGGCTACACCTTC.

The CDR3 DNA follows: TGTGCCAGCAGCCAAGGACGCCAGGTCTATGGCTACACCTTC. The encoded protein is CASSQGRQVYGYTF. The chain is built from TRBV3-1 (or the pseudogene TRBV3-2) and TRBJ1-2; D gene unclear. The CDR3 length is 14 residues. CDR1 is LGHDT and CDR2 is YNNKEL in the germline V gene (reference sequence). V was clipped by 1 base and J by 4 bases, with 10 bases between them.

The chain uses TRBV5-1 and TRBJ1-4, with D maybe TRBD1 (5 bases). CDR3 length equals 18 residues. The V end was cut by 4 bases, the J end by 3 bases, with 22 bases between. CDR1 SGHRS and CDR2 YFSETQ come from the germline V gene. The CDR3 coding sequence is TGCGCCAGCAGCCAGAGGACGGGAGGGGTAGCAGCTAATGAAAAACTGTTTTTT. Encoded protein: CASSQRTGGVAANEKLFF.

V and J are TRBV18 and TRBJ2-2; tentative D call: TRBD2 (6 bases). This CDR3 has 17 residues. The V gene's germline CDR1 is KGHSH and CDR2 LQKENI. V lost 2 bases, J lost 6 bases, and 19 bases lay in between. CDR3 sequence reads: CASSPLPGVGESGELFF. The CDR3 nucleotides read TGTGCCAGCTCACCATTACCGGGAGTGGGAGAATCCGGGGAGCTGTTTTTT.

The CDR3 DNA reads TGTGCCAGTAGTAGTACAGGGGGCTACACAGATACGCAGTATTTT. Translating gives CASSSTGGYTDTQYF. V gene TRBV19 combines with J gene TRBJ2-3; 9 positions agree with TRBD1. The germline gives CDR1 LNHDA, CDR2 SQIVND (reference sequence). This CDR3 contains 15 residues. J lost 2 bases, V lost 4 bases, and 4 bases had no gene match.

The chain joins TRBV6-6 to TRBJ1-6, with TRBD1 matching 8 bases. V lost 0 bases and J lost 7; bases outside the gene matches: 5. Germline loops: CDR1 MNHNY, CDR2 SVGAGI (reference sequence). CDR3 length: 16 amino acids. CDR3 in DNA: TGTGCCAGCAGTTACTCCCGGACAGGGCGGAATTCACCCCTCCACTTT. Its translation: CASSYSRTGRNSPLHF.